This T cell receptor beta chain was observed in a study of CD8+ T cells in alopecia areata. Once RNA had been extracted, it was reverse transcribed into cDNA to act as the sequencing template. The data were produced by immunoSEQ multiplex PCR, yet TCRdb's version contains in-frame clones alone and is incomplete. The sample lists 100,000 to 150,000 clones; 58% were seen once. Germline CDR1 is SGHVS and CDR2 is FNYEAQ. The CDR3 runs 19 residues. V lost 2 bases, J lost 6 bases, and 15 bases stayed unmatched. The rearrangement uses TRBV7-6 and TRBJ2-1; 11 bases align to TRBD2. This TCR was recovered from a human donor with alopecia areata. Source: CD4+ T cells sorted from blood, taken at week 0. CDR3 sequence: CASSLSGTSGRGFGNEQFF. Here the CDR3 DNA reads TGTGCCAGCAGCTTATCGGGCACTAGCGGGAGAGGGTTCGGCAATGAGCAGTTCTTC.